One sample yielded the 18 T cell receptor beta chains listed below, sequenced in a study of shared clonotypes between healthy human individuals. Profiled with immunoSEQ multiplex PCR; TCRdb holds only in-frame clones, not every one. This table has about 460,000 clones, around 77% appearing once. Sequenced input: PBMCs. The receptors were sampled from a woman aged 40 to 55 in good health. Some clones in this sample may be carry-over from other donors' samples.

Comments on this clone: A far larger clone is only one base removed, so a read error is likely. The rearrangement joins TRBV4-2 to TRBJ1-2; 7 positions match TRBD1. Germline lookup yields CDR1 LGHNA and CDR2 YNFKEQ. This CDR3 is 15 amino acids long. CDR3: CGSSQDPDRLYGYTF. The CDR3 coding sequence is TGTGGCAGCAGCCAAGATCCGGACAGGCTCTATGGCTACACCTTC.

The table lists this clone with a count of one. Here the CDR3 reads CASSILGGNTEAFF. The CDR3 DNA reads as TGTGCCAGTAGTATATTGGGAGGGAACACTGAAGCTTTCTTT. The chain combines TRBV19 with TRBJ1-1; D gene uncertain. This CDR3 contains 14 residues. Per the germline V gene, CDR1 is LNHDA and CDR2 is SQIVND (reference sequence). V lost 2 bases and J lost 1, with 8 bases in between.

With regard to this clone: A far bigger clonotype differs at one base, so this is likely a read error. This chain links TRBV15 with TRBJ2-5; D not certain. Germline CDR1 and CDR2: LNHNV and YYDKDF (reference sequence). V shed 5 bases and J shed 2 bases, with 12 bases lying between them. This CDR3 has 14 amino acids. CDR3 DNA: TGTGCCACCAGCCCCGATGGTGTTCAAGAGACCCAGTACTTC. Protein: CATSPDGVQETQYF.

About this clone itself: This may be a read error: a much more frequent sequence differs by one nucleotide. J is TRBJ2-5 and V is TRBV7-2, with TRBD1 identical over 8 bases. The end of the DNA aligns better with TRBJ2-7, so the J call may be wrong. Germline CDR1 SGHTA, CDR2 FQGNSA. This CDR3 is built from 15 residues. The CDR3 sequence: CASRDPGQGSYEQYF. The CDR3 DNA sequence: TGTGCCAGCAGAGACCCCGGACAGGGCTCCTACGAGCAGTACTTC.

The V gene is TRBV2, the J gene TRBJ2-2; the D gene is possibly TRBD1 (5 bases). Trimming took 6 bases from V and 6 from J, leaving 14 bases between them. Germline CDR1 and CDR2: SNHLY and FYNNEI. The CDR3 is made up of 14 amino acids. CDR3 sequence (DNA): TGTGCCAGCAGATCGCAGGGTTGGTCCGGGGAGCTGTTTTTT. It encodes CASRSQGWSGELFF.

CDR3 nucleotides: TGCGCCAGCAGCTTCAACCCCGGGACAGGGGAACACGAGCAGTACTTC. Amino acids: CASSFNPGTGEHEQYF. The chain joins TRBV5-1 to TRBJ2-7; TRBD1 agrees at 10 bases. Germline V gives CDR1 SGHRS, CDR2 YFSETQ. The trim removed 2 bases at V and 5 bases at J, leaving 10 bases unmatched. CDR3 size: 16 residues.

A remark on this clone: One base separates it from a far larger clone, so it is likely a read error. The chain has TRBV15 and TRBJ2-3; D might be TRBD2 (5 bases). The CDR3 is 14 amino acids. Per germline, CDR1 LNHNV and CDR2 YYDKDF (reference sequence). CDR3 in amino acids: CATSRETSWDMQYF. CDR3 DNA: TGTGCCACCAGCAGAGAAACTAGTTGGGATATGCAGTATTTT. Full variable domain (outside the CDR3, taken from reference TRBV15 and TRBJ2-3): DAMVIQNPRYQVTQFGKPVTLSCSQTLNHNVMYWYQQKSSQAPKLLFHYYDKDFNNEADTPDNFQSRRPNTSFCFLDIRSPGLGDTAMYLCATSRETSWDMQYFGPGTRLTVL.

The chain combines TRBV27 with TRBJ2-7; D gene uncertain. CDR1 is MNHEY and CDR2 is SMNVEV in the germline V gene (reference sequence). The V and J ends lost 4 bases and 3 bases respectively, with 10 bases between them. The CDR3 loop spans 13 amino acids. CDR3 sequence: CASSSGTFYEQYF. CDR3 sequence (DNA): TGTGCCAGCAGTTCCGGAACCTTCTACGAGCAGTACTTC.

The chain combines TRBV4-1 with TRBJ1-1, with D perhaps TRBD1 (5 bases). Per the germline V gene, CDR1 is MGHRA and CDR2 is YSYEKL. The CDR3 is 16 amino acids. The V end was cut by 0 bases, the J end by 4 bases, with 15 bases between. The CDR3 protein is CASSQEVRPGTTEAFF. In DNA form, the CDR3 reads TGCGCCAGCAGCCAAGAAGTCAGGCCAGGGACCACTGAAGCTTTCTTT.

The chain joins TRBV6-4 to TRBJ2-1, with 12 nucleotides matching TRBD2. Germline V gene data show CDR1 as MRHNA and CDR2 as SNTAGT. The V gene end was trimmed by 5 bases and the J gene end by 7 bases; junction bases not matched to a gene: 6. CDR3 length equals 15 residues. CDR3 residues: CASSSLAGGRNEQFF. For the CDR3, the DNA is TGTGCCAGCAGTTCCCTAGCGGGAGGGCGTAATGAGCAGTTCTTC.

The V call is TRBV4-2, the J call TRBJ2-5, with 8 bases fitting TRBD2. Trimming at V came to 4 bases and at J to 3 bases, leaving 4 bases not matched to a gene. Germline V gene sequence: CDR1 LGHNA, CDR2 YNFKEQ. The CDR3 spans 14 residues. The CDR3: CASSLTGREETQYF. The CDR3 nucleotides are TGTGCCAGCAGCCTGACCGGGAGGGAAGAGACCCAGTACTTC.

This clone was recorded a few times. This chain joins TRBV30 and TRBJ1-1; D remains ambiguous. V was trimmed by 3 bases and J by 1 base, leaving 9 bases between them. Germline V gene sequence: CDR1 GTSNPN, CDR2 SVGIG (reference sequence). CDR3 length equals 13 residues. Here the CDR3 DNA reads TGTGCCTGGAGCCGACAATCGAACACTGAAGCTTTCTTT. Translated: CAWSRQSNTEAFF. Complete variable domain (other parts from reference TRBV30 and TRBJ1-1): SQTIHQWPATLVQPVGSPLSLECTVEGTSNPNLYWYRQAAGRGLQLLFYSVGIGQISSEVPQNLSASRPQDRQFILSSKKLLLSDSGFYLCAWSRQSNTEAFFGQGTRLTVV.

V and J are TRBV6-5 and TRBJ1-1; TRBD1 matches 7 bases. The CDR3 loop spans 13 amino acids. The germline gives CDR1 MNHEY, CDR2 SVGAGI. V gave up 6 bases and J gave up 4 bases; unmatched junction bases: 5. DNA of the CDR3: TGTGCCAGCAGGAAGGGGGCCTTCACTGAAGCTTTCTTT. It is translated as CASRKGAFTEAFF.

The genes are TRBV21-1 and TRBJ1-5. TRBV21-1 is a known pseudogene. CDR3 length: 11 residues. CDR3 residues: CASRGRKSQHF. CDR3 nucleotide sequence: TGTGCCAGCCGAGGACGGAAGTCCCAGCATTTT.

CDR3 sequence: CASSTERASLGEQYF. The CDR3 DNA reads TGCGCCAGCAGCACGGAACGGGCTAGCCTCGGTGAGCAGTACTTC. The chain recombines TRBV5-1 with TRBJ2-7, with TRBD2 as a possible D gene (5 bases). CDR3 length: 15 amino acids. V was pared by 4 bases and J by 7 bases, with 21 bases between. The germline V gene has CDR1 SGHRS and CDR2 YFSETQ.

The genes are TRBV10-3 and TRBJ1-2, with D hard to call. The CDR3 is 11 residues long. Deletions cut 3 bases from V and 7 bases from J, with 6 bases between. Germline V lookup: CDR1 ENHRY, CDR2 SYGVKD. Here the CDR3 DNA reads TGTGCCATCAGTGACGGCTTTGGCTACACCTTC. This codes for CAISDGFGYTF.

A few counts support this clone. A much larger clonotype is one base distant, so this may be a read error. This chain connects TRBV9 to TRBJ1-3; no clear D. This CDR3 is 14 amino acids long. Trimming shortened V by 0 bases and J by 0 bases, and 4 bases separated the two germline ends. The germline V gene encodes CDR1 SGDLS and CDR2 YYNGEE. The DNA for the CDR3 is TGTGCCAGCAGCGTAGAAGACTCTGGAAACACCATATATTTT. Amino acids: CASSVEDSGNTIYF.

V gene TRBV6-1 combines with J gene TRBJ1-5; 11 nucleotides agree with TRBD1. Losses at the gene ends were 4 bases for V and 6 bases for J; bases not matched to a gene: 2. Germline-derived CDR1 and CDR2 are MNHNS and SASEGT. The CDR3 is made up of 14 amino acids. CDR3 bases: TGTGCCAGCAGTGCAGGGACAGGGGGTCAGCCCCAGCATTTT. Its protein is CASSAGTGGQPQHF.